Listed below are T cell receptor beta chains from one sample, sequenced in a study of memory CD8 T cells in hepatitis C reinfection. Assay used: immunoSEQ multiplex PCR; TCRdb lists only in-frame clones, some missing. The sample lists around 6,000 clones; over 75% were seen once. Material for sequencing was naive CD8+ T cells sorted from blood. These TCRs come from a man aged 50-60 years with hepatitis C virus infection. Both conserved end residues are part of each CDR3. Each record gives: V gene, J gene, D gene, CDR3 protein, CDR3 DNA. D genes are given only for firm matches.

>TRBV9|TRBJ2-5|-
CASSDNIGGQETQYF
TGTGCCAGCAGCGACAACATAGGGGGCCAAGAGACCCAGTACTTC
>TRBV4-3|TRBJ2-7|TRBD2
CASSQDSASGSYEQYF
TGCGCCAGCAGCCAAGATTCGGCTAGCGGAAGCTACGAGCAGTACTTC
>TRBV5-8|TRBJ1-5|-
CASSLEGGASNQPQHF
TGTGCCAGCAGCTTGGAGGGGGGGGCAAGCAATCAGCCCCAGCATTTT
>TRBV11-2|TRBJ1-1|-
CASSLGHPEAFF
TGTGCCAGCAGCTTAGGGCACCCTGAAGCTTTCTTT
>TRBV4-1|TRBJ1-1|TRBD1
CASSQYGTGTEAFF
TGCGCCAGCAGCCAGTACGGGACAGGGACTGAAGCTTTCTTT
>TRBV5-1|TRBJ2-1|TRBD1
CASLDRGLGDEQFF
TGCGCCAGTCTTGACAGGGGGCTTGGCGATGAGCAGTTCTTC
>TRBV6-5|TRBJ2-1|TRBD2
CASSLSGSSYNEQFF
TGTGCCAGCAGCCTCAGCGGGAGCTCCTACAATGAGCAGTTCTTC
>TRBV28|TRBJ1-2|-
CASSLPLQLWGYTF
TGTGCCAGCAGTTTACCCCTCCAGTTGTGGGGCTACACCTTC
>TRBV21-1|TRBJ2-7|-
CASSKEGLAGFSYEQYF
TGTGCCAGCAGCAAAGAGGGACTAGCGGGTTTTTCCTACGAGCAGTACTTC
>TRBV11-2|TRBJ2-7|TRBD2
CASSLSGTGGEQYF
TGTGCCAGCAGCTTATCAGGAACGGGGGGCGAGCAGTACTTC
>TRBV9|TRBJ2-3|-
CASSPQFGGHVDTQYF
TGTGCCAGCAGCCCCCAGTTTGGCGGACACGTCGATACGCAGTATTTT
>TRBV6-6|TRBJ1-5|TRBD1
CASSGDRGREQPQHF
TGTGCCAGCAGCGGGGACAGGGGGCGGGAGCAGCCCCAGCATTTT